These T cell receptor beta chains were read from a single sample in a study of OX40 agonist ivuxolimab in advanced cancers. The method was immunoSEQ multiplex PCR; TCRdb's version includes in-frame clones alone and lacks a portion of them. Of about 76,000 clones listed, roughly 85% are singletons. The sample consisted of CD4+ or CD8+ T cells sorted from blood, taken in a trial of the OX40 agonist ivuxolimab. Source of these receptors: an adult with an advanced solid tumor such as melanoma, head and neck, liver or kidney cancer. Each CDR3 is given with its conserved first and last residue. The order of the fields is J gene, clone size, D gene, V gene, CDR3 protein, CDR3 DNA. D genes are given only for firm matches. The size of a clone is reported for some rows only, either as once, few or many, or as a class for expanded clones.

J: TRBJ2-3
size: -
D: TRBD1
V: TRBV7-2
CDR3: CASSSDRTSDTQYF
DNA: TGTGCCAGCAGCTCGGACAGGACCTCGGATACGCAGTATTTT

J: TRBJ2-2
size: once
D: -
V: TRBV7-2
CDR3: CASSLSYTNTGELFF
DNA: TGTGCCAGCAGCCTCTCATACACGAACACCGGGGAGCTGTTTTTT

J: TRBJ2-2
size: -
D: TRBD1
V: TRBV5-1
CDR3: CASSPGTENTGELFF
DNA: TGCGCCAGCAGCCCCGGGACAGAGAACACCGGGGAGCTGTTTTTT

J: TRBJ2-7
size: -
D: -
V: TRBV9
CDR3: CASSGPGSSYEQYF
DNA: TGTGCCAGCAGCGGCCCAGGCTCAAGCTACGAGCAGTACTTC

J: TRBJ1-6
size: -
D: -
V: TRBV5-4
CDR3: CASSLVGSLNSPLHF
DNA: TGTGCCAGCAGCTTGGTGGGCAGTCTAAATTCACCCCTCCACTTT

J: TRBJ1-4
size: -
D: -
V: TRBV29-1
CDR3: CSVGVPNEKLFF
DNA: TGCAGCGTTGGGGTCCCAAATGAAAAACTGTTTTTT

J: TRBJ2-7
size: -
D: TRBD2
V: TRBV7-2
CDR3: CASSPLRASGAYEQYF
DNA: TGTGCCAGCAGCCCGCTTAGGGCTAGCGGGGCCTACGAGCAGTACTTC

J: TRBJ1-2
size: -
D: -
V: TRBV6-5
CDR3: CASSRTYGYTF
DNA: TGTGCCAGCAGTCGGACGTATGGCTACACCTTC

J: TRBJ1-5
size: -
D: TRBD1
V: TRBV7-8
CDR3: CASRPGQVNQPQHF
DNA: TGTGCCAGCAGACCGGGACAGGTCAATCAGCCCCAGCATTTT

J: TRBJ1-1
size: -
D: -
V: TRBV7-9
CDR3: CASSLGAGGTEAFF
DNA: TGTGCCAGCAGCTTAGGGGCAGGTGGGACTGAAGCTTTCTTT

J: TRBJ1-2
size: -
D: -
V: TRBV5-6
CDR3: CASSPTEIYGYTF
DNA: TGTGCCAGCAGCCCGACAGAGATCTATGGCTACACCTTC

J: TRBJ2-7
size: few
D: -
V: TRBV5-4
CDR3: CASSVSGTASSYEQYF
DNA: TGTGCCAGCAGCGTGTCCGGGACCGCAAGCTCCTACGAGCAGTACTTC

J: TRBJ2-3
size: -
D: TRBD2
V: TRBV10-3
CDR3: CAISGGGLAGTDTQYF
DNA: TGTGCCATCAGTGGAGGGGGACTAGCGGGCACAGATACGCAGTATTTT

J: TRBJ1-1
size: -
D: -
V: TRBV19
CDR3: CASKMMGGSTEAFF
DNA: TGTGCCAGTAAAATGATGGGGGGAAGCACTGAAGCTTTCTTT

J: TRBJ2-2
size: once
D: -
V: TRBV4-3
CDR3: CASSQVFPGLTGTGELFF
DNA: TGCGCCAGCAGCCAAGTGTTTCCGGGGCTGACGGGCACCGGGGAGCTGTTTTTT

J: TRBJ2-1
size: -
D: TRBD1
V: TRBV28
CDR3: CASSLLDRGRGEQFF
DNA: TGTGCCAGCAGTTTGCTGGACAGGGGCCGGGGTGAGCAGTTCTTC

J: TRBJ2-5
size: -
D: -
V: TRBV5-6
CDR3: CASSLDVGVETQYF
DNA: TGTGCCAGCAGCCTGGATGTGGGAGTGGAGACCCAGTACTTC

J: TRBJ2-5
size: few
D: -
V: TRBV5-1
CDR3: CASSIGTSRETQYF
DNA: TGCGCCAGCAGCATTGGGACGTCCCGAGAGACCCAGTACTTC

J: TRBJ2-1
size: -
D: TRBD2
V: TRBV9
CDR3: CASSVAAGTSPYNEQFF
DNA: TGTGCCAGCAGCGTAGCGGCCGGGACTAGCCCTTACAATGAGCAGTTCTTC

J: TRBJ2-5
size: -
D: -
V: TRBV7-3
CDR3: CASSLGSPSGEETQYF
DNA: TGTGCCAGCAGCTTAGGGTCCCCCTCGGGGGAAGAGACCCAGTACTTC

J: TRBJ2-2
size: -
D: -
V: TRBV10-3
CDR3: CATRGTNTGELFF
DNA: TGTGCCACTCGGGGTACGAACACCGGGGAGCTGTTTTTT

J: TRBJ2-2
size: -
D: TRBD2
V: TRBV30
CDR3: CAWSGGGGAPGELFF
DNA: TGTGCCTGGAGTGGCGGCGGGGGGGCTCCCGGGGAGCTGTTTTTT

J: TRBJ2-2
size: -
D: -
V: TRBV7-8
CDR3: CASSLAPQGQTGELFF
DNA: TGTGCCAGCAGCTTAGCTCCCCAGGGGCAAACCGGGGAGCTGTTTTTT

J: TRBJ2-3
size: -
D: -
V: TRBV2
CDR3: CASSPTGGADTQYF
DNA: TGTGCCAGCAGTCCTACAGGGGGGGCAGATACGCAGTATTTT

J: TRBJ1-1
size: few
D: -
V: TRBV30
CDR3: CAWSVQGSKAFF
DNA: TGTGCCTGGAGTGTACAAGGGTCTAAAGCTTTCTTT

J: TRBJ2-1
size: -
D: -
V: TRBV20-1
CDR3: CGVLGNEQFF
DNA: TGCGGGGTCCTCGGCAATGAGCAGTTCTTC

J: TRBJ2-2
size: -
D: -
V: TRBV19
CDR3: CASSMFRDLATGELFF
DNA: TGTGCCAGTAGTATGTTCCGGGACCTCGCCACCGGGGAGCTGTTTTTT

J: TRBJ2-5
size: -
D: -
V: TRBV29-1
CDR3: CSVPVVEETQYF
DNA: TGCAGCGTTCCTGTGGTGGAAGAGACCCAGTACTTC

J: TRBJ1-1
size: -
D: -
V: TRBV11-3
CDR3: CASSKGKNTEAFF
DNA: TGTGCCAGCAGCAAGGGGAAGAACACTGAAGCTTTCTTT

J: TRBJ1-5
size: -
D: -
V: TRBV19
CDR3: CASNVGQPNGQPQHF
DNA: TGTGCCAGTAACGTCGGACAGCCCAACGGGCAGCCCCAGCATTTT

J: TRBJ1-3
size: few
D: -
V: TRBV19
CDR3: CASSITDGNTIYF
DNA: TGTGCCAGTAGTATTACAGATGGAAACACCATATATTTT

J: TRBJ1-4
size: -
D: -
V: TRBV6-6
CDR3: CASTHGGAWTNEKLFF
DNA: TGTGCCAGCACCCACGGGGGGGCGTGGACTAATGAAAAACTGTTTTTT

J: TRBJ1-5
size: few
D: -
V: TRBV5-4
CDR3: CASSLSTGAGGNQPQHF
DNA: TGTGCCAGCAGCTTGAGTACCGGTGCGGGGGGCAATCAGCCCCAGCATTTT

J: TRBJ2-3
size: -
D: -
V: TRBV29-1
CDR3: CSVDGAGSADTQYF
DNA: TGCAGCGTTGACGGGGCAGGGTCGGCAGATACGCAGTATTTT

J: TRBJ1-2
size: -
D: -
V: TRBV9
CDR3: CASSVRGISDYGYTF
DNA: TGTGCCAGCAGCGTGCGCGGGATCTCGGACTATGGCTACACCTTC

J: TRBJ2-1
size: -
D: TRBD1
V: TRBV27
CDR3: CASSPEPGQGLGRQFF
DNA: TGTGCCAGCAGTCCAGAACCGGGACAGGGGCTTGGTCGGCAGTTCTTC

J: TRBJ2-1
size: -
D: -
V: TRBV7-3
CDR3: CASSHRSSSYNEQFF
DNA: TGTGCCAGCAGCCATCGATCGAGCTCCTACAATGAGCAGTTCTTC

J: TRBJ2-3
size: once
D: -
V: TRBV5-1
CDR3: CASSHGAPGGGTDTQYF
DNA: TGCGCCAGCAGCCATGGAGCTCCCGGAGGGGGCACAGATACGCAGTATTTT

J: TRBJ2-2
size: -
D: -
V: TRBV7-2
CDR3: CASSLSRNTGELFF
DNA: TGTGCCAGCAGCTTAAGCCGTAACACCGGGGAGCTGTTTTTT

J: TRBJ1-1
size: -
D: -
V: TRBV30
CDR3: CAWRAITGTEAFF
DNA: TGTGCCTGGAGAGCCATTACAGGGACCGAAGCTTTCTTT

J: TRBJ1-3
size: -
D: TRBD1
V: TRBV6-6
CDR3: CASNRQGASGNTIYF
DNA: TGTGCCAGCAATCGACAGGGGGCTTCTGGAAACACCATATATTTT

J: TRBJ1-6
size: few
D: TRBD1
V: TRBV2
CDR3: CASSVARGDSPLHF
DNA: TGTGCCAGCAGTGTGGCCAGGGGGGATTCACCCCTCCACTTT

J: TRBJ1-5
size: -
D: -
V: TRBV5-1
CDR3: CASSLQGQPQHF
DNA: TGTGCCAGCAGCTTGCAGGGGCAGCCCCAGCATTTT

J: TRBJ1-4
size: -
D: TRBD1
V: TRBV6-6
CDR3: CASRPGQVANEKLFF
DNA: TGTGCCAGCAGACCCGGACAGGTGGCTAATGAAAAACTGTTTTTT

J: TRBJ1-2
size: -
D: -
V: TRBV20-1
CDR3: CSAQDYGYTF
DNA: TGCAGTGCTCAGGACTATGGCTACACCTTC

J: TRBJ1-1
size: -
D: TRBD1
V: TRBV30
CDR3: CAWSGRGLDTEAFF
DNA: TGTGCCTGGAGTGGGAGGGGGCTGGATACTGAAGCTTTCTTT

J: TRBJ1-6
size: once
D: -
V: TRBV6-5
CDR3: CASRRTDSYNSPLHF
DNA: TGTGCCAGCAGGCGGACGGACTCCTATAATTCACCCCTCCACTTT

J: TRBJ2-7
size: -
D: TRBD2
V: TRBV11-2
CDR3: CASSLVLAGTYEQYF
DNA: TGTGCCAGCAGCTTAGTGCTAGCGGGAACCTACGAGCAGTACTTC

J: TRBJ2-7
size: -
D: -
V: TRBV2
CDR3: CASRRQPSSYEQYF
DNA: TGTGCCAGCAGACGACAGCCGAGCTCCTACGAGCAGTACTTC

J: TRBJ1-2
size: -
D: TRBD1
V: TRBV7-2
CDR3: CASSPGGDRGLTYGYTF
DNA: TGTGCCAGCAGCCCGGGAGGGGACAGGGGGCTAACCTATGGCTACACCTTC

J: TRBJ1-5
size: once
D: -
V: TRBV19
CDR3: CASSISGSNQPQHF
DNA: TGTGCCAGTAGTATTTCGGGAAGCAATCAGCCCCAGCATTTT

J: TRBJ2-5
size: -
D: -
V: TRBV7-9
CDR3: CASSSTQETQYF
DNA: TGTGCCAGCAGCTCAACACAAGAGACCCAGTACTTC

J: TRBJ2-3
size: -
D: TRBD1
V: TRBV12-5
CDR3: CASGSTGQGGDTQYF
DNA: TGTGCTAGTGGTTCGACTGGACAGGGTGGGGATACGCAGTATTTT

J: TRBJ1-2
size: once
D: -
V: TRBV19
CDR3: CASSSAGGQHTLNYGYTF
DNA: TGTGCCAGTAGTTCCGCCGGTGGACAGCATACCCTCAACTATGGCTACACCTTC

J: TRBJ2-3
size: -
D: -
V: TRBV6-5
CDR3: CASRAQGLTDTQYF
DNA: TGTGCCAGCAGGGCACAGGGATTGACAGATACGCAGTATTTT

J: TRBJ1-1
size: few
D: TRBD1
V: TRBV30
CDR3: CAWTAGQGSTEAFF
DNA: TGTGCCTGGACCGCCGGACAGGGATCCACTGAAGCTTTCTTT

J: TRBJ2-7
size: -
D: -
V: TRBV7-2
CDR3: CASSLGVYEQYF
DNA: TGTGCCAGCAGCTTAGGGGTGTACGAGCAGTACTTC